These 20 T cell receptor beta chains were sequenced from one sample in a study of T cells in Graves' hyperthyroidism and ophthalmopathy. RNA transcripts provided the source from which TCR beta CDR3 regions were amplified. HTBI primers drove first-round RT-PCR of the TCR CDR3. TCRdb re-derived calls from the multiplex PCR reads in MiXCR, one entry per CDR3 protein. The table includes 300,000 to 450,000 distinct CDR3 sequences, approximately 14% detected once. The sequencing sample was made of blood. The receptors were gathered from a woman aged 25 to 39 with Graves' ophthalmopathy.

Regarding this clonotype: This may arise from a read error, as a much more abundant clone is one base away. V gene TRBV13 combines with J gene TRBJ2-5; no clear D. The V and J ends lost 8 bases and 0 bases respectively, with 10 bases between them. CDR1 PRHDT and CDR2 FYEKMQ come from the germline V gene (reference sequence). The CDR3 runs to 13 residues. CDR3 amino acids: CASGIRNQETQYF. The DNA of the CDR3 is TGTGCCAGCGGAATCCGAAACCAAGAGACCCAGTACTTC.

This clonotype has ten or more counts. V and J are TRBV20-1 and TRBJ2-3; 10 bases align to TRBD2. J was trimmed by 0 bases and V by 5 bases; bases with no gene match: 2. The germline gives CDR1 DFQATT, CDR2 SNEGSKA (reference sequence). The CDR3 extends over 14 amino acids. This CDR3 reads CSAVAGGSTDTQYF. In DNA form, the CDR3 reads TGCAGTGCTGTAGCGGGGGGTAGCACAGATACGCAGTATTTT.

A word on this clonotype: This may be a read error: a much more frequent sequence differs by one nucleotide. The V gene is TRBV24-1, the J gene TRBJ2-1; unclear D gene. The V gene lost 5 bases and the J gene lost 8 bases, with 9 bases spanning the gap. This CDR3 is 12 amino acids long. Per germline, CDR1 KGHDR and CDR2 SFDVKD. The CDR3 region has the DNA TGTGCCACCAGTGCGGCGATGGATGAGCAGTTCTTC. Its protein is CATSAAMDEQFF.

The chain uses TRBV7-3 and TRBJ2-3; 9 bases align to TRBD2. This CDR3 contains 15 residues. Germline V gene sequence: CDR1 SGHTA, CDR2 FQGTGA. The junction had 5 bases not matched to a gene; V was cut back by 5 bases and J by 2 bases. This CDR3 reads CASSGSSGITDTQYF. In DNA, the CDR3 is TGTGCCAGCAGCGGGTCTAGCGGGATCACAGATACGCAGTATTTT.

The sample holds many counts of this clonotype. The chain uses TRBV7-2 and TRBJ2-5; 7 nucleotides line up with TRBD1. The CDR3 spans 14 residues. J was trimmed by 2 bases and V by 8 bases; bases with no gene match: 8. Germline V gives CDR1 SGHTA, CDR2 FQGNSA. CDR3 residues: CASSRDRSQETQYF. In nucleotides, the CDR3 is TGTGCCAGCTCCCGGGACAGATCACAAGAGACCCAGTACTTC.

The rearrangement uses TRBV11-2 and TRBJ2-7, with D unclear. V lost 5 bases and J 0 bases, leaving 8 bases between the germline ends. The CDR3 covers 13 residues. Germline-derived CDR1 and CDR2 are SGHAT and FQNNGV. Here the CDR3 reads CASSQPSSYEQYF. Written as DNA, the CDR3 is TGTGCCAGCAGCCAACCGAGCTCCTACGAGCAGTACTTC.

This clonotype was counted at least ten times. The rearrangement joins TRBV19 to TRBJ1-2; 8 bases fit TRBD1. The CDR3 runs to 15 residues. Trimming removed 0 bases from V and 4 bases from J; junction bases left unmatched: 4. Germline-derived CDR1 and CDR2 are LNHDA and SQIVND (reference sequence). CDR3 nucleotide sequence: TGTGCCAGTAGTATAGAGCCGGGGACAGGCTATGGCTACACCTTC. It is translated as CASSIEPGTGYGYTF.

CDR3 residues: CASSYPSQANEQYF. CDR3 nucleotides: TGTGCCAGCAGTTACCCAAGCCAGGCGAACGAGCAGTACTTC. The rearrangement links TRBV6-9 to TRBJ2-7; D not resolved. The CDR3 spans 14 residues. The V and J ends lost 3 bases and 5 bases respectively, with 14 bases between them. Germline-derived CDR1 and CDR2 are MNHGY and SVAAGI.

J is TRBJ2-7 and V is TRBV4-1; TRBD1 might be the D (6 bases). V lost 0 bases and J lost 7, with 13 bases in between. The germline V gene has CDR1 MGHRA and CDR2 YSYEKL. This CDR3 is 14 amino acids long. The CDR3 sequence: CASSQEGAGGEQYF. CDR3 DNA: TGCGCCAGCAGCCAAGAGGGGGCTGGGGGAGAGCAGTACTTC.

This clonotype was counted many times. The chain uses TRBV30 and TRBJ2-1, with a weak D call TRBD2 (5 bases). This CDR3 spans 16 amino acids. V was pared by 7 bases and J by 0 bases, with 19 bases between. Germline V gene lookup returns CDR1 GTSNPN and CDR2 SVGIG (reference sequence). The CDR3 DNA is TGTGCCTTGACTAAATTAAAAGTGAGCTCCTACAATGAGCAGTTCTTC. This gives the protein CALTKLKVSSYNEQFF.

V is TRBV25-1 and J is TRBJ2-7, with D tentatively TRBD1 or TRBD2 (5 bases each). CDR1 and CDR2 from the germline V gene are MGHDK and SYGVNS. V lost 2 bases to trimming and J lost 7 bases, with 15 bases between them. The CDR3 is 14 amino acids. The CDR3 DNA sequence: TGTGCCAGCAGTGAAACGGGGACGAGGGGAGAGCAGTACTTC. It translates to CASSETGTRGEQYF.

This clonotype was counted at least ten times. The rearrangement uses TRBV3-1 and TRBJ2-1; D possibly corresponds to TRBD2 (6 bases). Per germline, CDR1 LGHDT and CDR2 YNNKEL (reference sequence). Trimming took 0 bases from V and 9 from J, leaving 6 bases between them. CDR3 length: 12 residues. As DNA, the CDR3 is TGTGCCAGCAGCCAAGAGGGAGGTGAGCAGTTCTTC. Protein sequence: CASSQEGGEQFF.

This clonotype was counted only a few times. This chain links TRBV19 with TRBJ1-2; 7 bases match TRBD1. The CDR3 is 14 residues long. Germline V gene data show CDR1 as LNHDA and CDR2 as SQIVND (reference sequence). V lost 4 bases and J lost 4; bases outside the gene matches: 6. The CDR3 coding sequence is TGTGCCAGTAGTACGACAGGGCCAGGCTATGGCTACACCTTC. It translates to CASSTTGPGYGYTF.

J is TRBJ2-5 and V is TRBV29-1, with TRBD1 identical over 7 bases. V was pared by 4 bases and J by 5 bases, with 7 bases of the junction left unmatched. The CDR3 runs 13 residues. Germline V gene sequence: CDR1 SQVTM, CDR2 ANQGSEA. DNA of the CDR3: TGCAGCGTTGGCAGGGGGTCGGTGGAGACCCAGTACTTC. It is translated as CSVGRGSVETQYF. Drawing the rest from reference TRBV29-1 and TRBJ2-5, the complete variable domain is SAVISQKPSRDICQRGTSLTIQCQVDSQVTMMFWYRQQPGQSLTLIATANQGSEATYESGFVIDKFPISRPNLTFSTLTVSNMSPEDSSIYLCSVGRGSVETQYFGPGTRLLVL.

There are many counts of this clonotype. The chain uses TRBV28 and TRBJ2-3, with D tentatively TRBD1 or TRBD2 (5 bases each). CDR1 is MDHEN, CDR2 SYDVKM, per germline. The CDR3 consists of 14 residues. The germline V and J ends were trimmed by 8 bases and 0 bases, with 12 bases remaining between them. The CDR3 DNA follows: TGTGCCAGCCTAAAGGGACCTAGCACAGATACGCAGTATTTT. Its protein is CASLKGPSTDTQYF.

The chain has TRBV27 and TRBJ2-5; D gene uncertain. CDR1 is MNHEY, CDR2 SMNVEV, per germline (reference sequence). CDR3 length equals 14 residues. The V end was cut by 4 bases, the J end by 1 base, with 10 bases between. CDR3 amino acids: CASSSFGPQETQYF. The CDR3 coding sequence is TGTGCCAGCAGTTCCTTCGGGCCCCAAGAGACCCAGTACTTC.

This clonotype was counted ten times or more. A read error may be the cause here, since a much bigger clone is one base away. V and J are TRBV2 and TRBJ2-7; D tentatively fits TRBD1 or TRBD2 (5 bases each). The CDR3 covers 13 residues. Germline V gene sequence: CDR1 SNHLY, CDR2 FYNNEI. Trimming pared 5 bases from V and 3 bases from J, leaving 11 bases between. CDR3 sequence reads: CASSLRDVYEQYF. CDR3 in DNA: TGTGCCAGCAGTCTCCGGGACGTCTACGAGCAGTACTTC.

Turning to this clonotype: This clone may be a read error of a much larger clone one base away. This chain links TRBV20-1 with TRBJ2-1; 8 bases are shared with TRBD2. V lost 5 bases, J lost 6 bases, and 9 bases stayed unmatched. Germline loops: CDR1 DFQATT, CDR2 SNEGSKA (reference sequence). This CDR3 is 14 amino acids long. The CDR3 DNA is TGCAGTGCTCCCTTTCCGGGGGGGCTCAATGAGCAGTTCTTC. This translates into CSAPFPGGLNEQFF.

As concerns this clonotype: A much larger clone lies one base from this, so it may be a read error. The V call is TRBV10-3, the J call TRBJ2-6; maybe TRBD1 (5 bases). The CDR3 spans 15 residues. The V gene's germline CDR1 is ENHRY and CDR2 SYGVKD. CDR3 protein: CAISSLNSGANVPTF. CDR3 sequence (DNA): TGTGCCATCAGTTCGCTAAACTCTGGGGCCAACGTCCCGACTTTC.

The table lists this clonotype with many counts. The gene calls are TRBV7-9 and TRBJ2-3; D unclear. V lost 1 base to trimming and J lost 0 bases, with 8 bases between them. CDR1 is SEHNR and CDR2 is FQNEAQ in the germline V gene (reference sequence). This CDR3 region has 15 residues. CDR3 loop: CASSLGVSSTDTQYF. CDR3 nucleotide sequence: TGTGCCAGCAGCTTAGGAGTATCTAGCACAGATACGCAGTATTTT.